A selection of T cell receptor beta chains follows, all from one sample in a study of molecular identifiers for immune sequencing clone quantification. MiXCR, applied by TCRdb to the PCR reads, yields one record per CDR3 protein. The data contain 80,000 to 100,000 distinct CDR3 sequences, roughly 26% of them singletons. The sequencing sample was made of naive CD8+ T cells from blood, with Jurkat cell RNA spiked in. The receptor source for this set is a human donor in good health. Some libraries in this study had Jurkat cell RNA spiked in. Each CDR3 is given with its conserved first and last residue.

j_call | v_call | cdr3_aa
TRBJ2-7 | TRBV13 | CASSQGLGLYEQYF
TRBJ1-4 | TRBV19 | CASSFRTGTTNEKLFF
TRBJ1-5 | TRBV7-8 | CASIEHPSPDQPQHF
TRBJ2-2 | TRBV20-1 | CSARQGWTNTGELFF
TRBJ2-7 | TRBV29-1 | CSVWSASGYEQYF
TRBJ2-1 | TRBV10-3 | CAINTDRGTEQFF
TRBJ2-7 | TRBV19 | CASRPRSSYEQYF
TRBJ2-7 | TRBV27 | CASSLEGTSGVSYEQYF
TRBJ1-6 | TRBV9 | CASSPGTANNSPLHF
TRBJ2-5 | TRBV7-9 | CASSLGAGEETQYF
TRBJ1-2 | TRBV6-2/TRBV6-3 | CASSYPQGFVPSVTF
TRBJ2-7 | TRBV10-3 | CAISAGTEFYEQYF
TRBJ1-1 | TRBV12-5 | CASGFNLRGWVEAFF
TRBJ2-7 | TRBV4-3 | CASSPGTASSYEQYF
TRBJ2-7 | TRBV27 | CASSWAGPSYEQYF